The T cell receptor beta chain described here comes from a study of blood T cell repertoires in COVID-19. Study-level background: From T cells, B-cell-depleted T cells, or PBMCs came the material, which was cDNA or gDNA.

Followed over time, Seattle patients had been enrolled while infection was active. Repertoires were generated with immunoSEQ multiplex PCR, while TCRdb's copy carries only in-frame clones and drops some. The profile shows some 400,000 clones, 70% to 90% of them singletons. Sequencing was carried out using peripheral blood. The sequence came from a woman under 40 with COVID-19, enrolled during active disease.

The CDR3 loop is CASSHQGQGEKLFF. CDR3 DNA sequence: TGTGCCAGCAGCCATCAGGGACAGGGTGAAAAACTGTTTTTT. The V and J genes are TRBV3-1 (or the pseudogene TRBV3-2) and TRBJ1-4; 9 positions agree with TRBD1. V was pared by 3 bases and J by 7 bases, with 3 bases of the junction left unmatched. The germline V gene encodes CDR1 LGHDT and CDR2 YNNKEL (reference sequence). This CDR3 is 14 amino acids long.